The 9 T cell receptor beta chains below were found in one sample sequenced in a study of regulatory T cells in long-lasting Graves disease. As for time point: newly diagnosed GD, antithyroid drugs for less than 3 months. TCR sequences were obtained from RNA taken from PBMCs. Through Arm-PCR of CDR3 regions and iRepertoire HTBI primers, TCR beta libraries were built. TCRdb redid the calling of the multiplex PCR reads with MiXCR, one entry per CDR3 protein. The data show 420,000 or so distinct CDR3 sequences, with approximately 16% seen just once and roughly 23% held by the top ten. In addition, the sample was reused for a study of T cells in Graves' hyperthyroidism and ophthalmopathy.

The source was peripheral blood mononuclear cells (PBMCs), collected at new diagnosis, from a patient treated with antithyroid drugs. Receptor source: a woman aged 18-29 years with Graves disease.

This clonotype was picked up many times. The CDR3 DNA follows: TGTGCCTCCCGCGGGAGTGGCGACGAGCAGTACTTC. Amino acids: CASRGSGDEQYF. This chain links TRBV30 with TRBJ2-7, with TRBD2 matching over 7 bases. Unmatched junction bases numbered 8, after V lost 7 bases and J lost 5 bases. The CDR3 is made up of 12 amino acids. Germline lookup yields CDR1 GTSNPN and CDR2 SVGIG (reference sequence).

This clonotype occurred many times. The gene calls are TRBV2 and TRBJ2-7; a weak D match, TRBD2 (6 bases). The CDR3 contains 19 residues. V was shortened by 1 base and J by 5 bases, with 27 bases between the two germline ends. Germline V gene sequence: CDR1 SNHLY, CDR2 FYNNEI. CDR3 region: CASSEVGVRASAGGDEQYF. Here the CDR3 DNA reads TGTGCCAGCAGTGAAGTAGGGGTTCGGGCTAGCGCCGGGGGTGACGAGCAGTACTTC.

The chain is built from TRBV25-1 and TRBJ1-2; D is unresolved. Germline V CDR1 and CDR2: MGHDK, SYGVNS. Trimming stripped 1 base from V and 7 bases from J, with 10 bases between. The CDR3 is 13 residues long. The CDR3 protein is CASSESVGAGYTF. The DNA of the CDR3 is TGTGCCAGCAGTGAATCGGTGGGCGCTGGCTACACCTTC.

The chain employs TRBV28 and TRBJ2-2, with D maybe TRBD2 (6 bases). The V gene lost 10 bases and the J gene lost 1 base, with 13 bases spanning the gap. The length of the CDR3 is 14 residues. Germline V lookup: CDR1 MDHEN, CDR2 SYDVKM. CDR3 in DNA: TGTGCCATCTCGGGAGTCCTGAACACCGGGGAGCTGTTTTTT. Translation gives CAISGVLNTGELFF.

The J gene is TRBJ2-7, the V gene TRBV12-3 or TRBV12-4, with 7 bases that match TRBD2. The CDR3 has 15 amino acids. The junction had 11 bases not matched to a gene; V was cut back by 3 bases and J by 6 bases. CDR3 DNA sequence: TGTGCCAGCAGTTTGGGTCGGGAGGTGATTAGCGAGCAGTACTTC. It specifies CASSLGREVISEQYF.

This chain connects TRBV6-1 to TRBJ2-7, with D perhaps matching TRBD2 (7 bases). CDR1 and CDR2 from the germline V gene are MNHNS and SASEGT. Trimming shortened V by 10 bases and J by 2 bases, and 21 bases separated the two germline ends. The CDR3 totals 15 residues. The CDR3 coding sequence is TGTGCCACCAAGGGGGGGTTAGGGGCTACCTACGAGCAGTACTTC. The encoded protein is CATKGGLGATYEQYF.

This chain links TRBV6-1 with TRBJ2-7; D tentatively reads TRBD1 or TRBD2 (6 bases each). Germline CDR1 reads MNHNS; CDR2 reads SASEGT. V lost 6 bases, J lost 7 bases, and 28 bases lay in between. The CDR3 length is 17 residues. The chain's CDR3 is CASSPIPFLGAGWEQYF. For the CDR3, the DNA is TGTGCCAGCAGCCCGATTCCCTTCCTGGGGGCGGGGTGGGAGCAGTACTTC.

This chain links TRBV27 with TRBJ2-3; 12 bases agree with TRBD2. Germline V CDR1 and CDR2: MNHEY, SMNVEV (reference sequence). The CDR3 spans 17 residues. Trimming at V came to 5 bases and at J to 2 bases, leaving 8 bases not matched to a gene. CDR3 coding DNA: TGTGCCAGCAGTCCAAGACTAGCGGGGGCCCTCACAGATACGCAGTATTTT. Translated, it gives CASSPRLAGALTDTQYF.

This clonotype was recorded at least ten times. The V and J genes are TRBV12-3 or TRBV12-4 and TRBJ1-2, with TRBD1 as a possible D gene (5 bases). Trimming cost V 3 bases and J 3 bases, with 8 bases left between them. The CDR3 extends over 13 amino acids. CDR3 coding DNA: TGTGCCAGCAGTTTTGACAGATACTATGGCTACACCTTC. It specifies CASSFDRYYGYTF.